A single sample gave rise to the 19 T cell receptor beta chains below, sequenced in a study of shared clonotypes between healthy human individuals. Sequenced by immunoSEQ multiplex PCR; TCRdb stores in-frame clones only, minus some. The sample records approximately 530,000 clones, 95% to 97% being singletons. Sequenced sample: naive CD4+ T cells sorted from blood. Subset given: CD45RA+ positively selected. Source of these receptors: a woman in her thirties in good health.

CDR3 sequence reads: CASSLVLAGVSATEQFF. The CDR3 DNA follows: TGCGCCAGCAGCTTGGTACTAGCGGGAGTCTCGGCTACTGAGCAGTTCTTC. The chain has TRBV5-1 and TRBJ2-1; 11 bases are a match to TRBD2. This CDR3 spans 17 amino acids. The V segment lost 0 bases and the J segment 9 bases; nucleotides outside the gene matches: 11. Germline V lookup: CDR1 SGHRS, CDR2 YFSETQ.

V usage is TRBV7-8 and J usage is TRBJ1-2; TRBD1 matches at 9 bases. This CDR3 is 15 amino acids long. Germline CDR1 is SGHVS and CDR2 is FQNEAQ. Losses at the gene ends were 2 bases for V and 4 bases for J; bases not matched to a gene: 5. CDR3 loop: CASSLQQGAGYGYTF. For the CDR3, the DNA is TGTGCCAGCAGCTTACAACAGGGGGCGGGCTATGGCTACACCTTC. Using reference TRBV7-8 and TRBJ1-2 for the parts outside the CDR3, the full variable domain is GAGVSQSPRYKVAKRGQDVALRCDPISGHVSLFWYQQALGQGPEFLTYFQNEAQLDKSGLPSDRFFAERPEGSVSTLKIQRTQQEDSAVYLCASSLQQGAGYGYTFGSGTRLTVV.

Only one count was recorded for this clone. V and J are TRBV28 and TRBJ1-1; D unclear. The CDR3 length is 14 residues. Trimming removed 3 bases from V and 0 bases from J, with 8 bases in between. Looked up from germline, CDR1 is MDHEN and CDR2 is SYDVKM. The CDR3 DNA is TGTGCCAGCAGTTTGCACGGATTGAACACTGAAGCTTTCTTT. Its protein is CASSLHGLNTEAFF. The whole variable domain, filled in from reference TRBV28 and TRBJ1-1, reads DVKVTQSSRYLVKRTGEKVFLECVQDMDHENMFWYRQDPGLGLRLIYFSYDVKMKEKGDIPEGYSVSREKKERFSLILESASTNQTSMYLCASSLHGLNTEAFFGQGTRLTVV.

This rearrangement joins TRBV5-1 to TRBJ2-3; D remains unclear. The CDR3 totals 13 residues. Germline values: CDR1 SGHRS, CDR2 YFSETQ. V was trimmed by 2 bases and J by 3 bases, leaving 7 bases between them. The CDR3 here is CASSFGPTDTQYF. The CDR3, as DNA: TGCGCCAGCAGCTTTGGACCAACAGATACGCAGTATTTT.

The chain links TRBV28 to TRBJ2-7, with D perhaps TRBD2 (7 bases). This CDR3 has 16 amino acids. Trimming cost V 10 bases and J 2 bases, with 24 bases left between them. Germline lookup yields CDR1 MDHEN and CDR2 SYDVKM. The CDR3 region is CATNQWGGRRTYEQYF. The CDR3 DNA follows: TGTGCCACCAACCAATGGGGGGGGCGCAGGACCTACGAGCAGTACTTC. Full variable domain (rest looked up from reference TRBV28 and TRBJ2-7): DVKVTQSSRYLVKRTGEKVFLECVQDMDHENMFWYRQDPGLGLRLIYFSYDVKMKEKGDIPEGYSVSREKKERFSLILESASTNQTSMYLCATNQWGGRRTYEQYFGPGTRLTVT.

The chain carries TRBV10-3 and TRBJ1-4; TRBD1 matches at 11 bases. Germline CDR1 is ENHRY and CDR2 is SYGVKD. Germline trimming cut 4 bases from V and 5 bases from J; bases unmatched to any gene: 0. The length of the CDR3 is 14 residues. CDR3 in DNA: TGTGCCATCAGTGGGGACAGGGGGAATGAAAAACTGTTTTTT. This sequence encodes CAISGDRGNEKLFF.

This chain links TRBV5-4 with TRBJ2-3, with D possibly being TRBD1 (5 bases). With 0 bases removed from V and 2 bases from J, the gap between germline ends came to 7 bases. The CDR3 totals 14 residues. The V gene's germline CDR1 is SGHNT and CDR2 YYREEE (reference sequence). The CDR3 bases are TGTGCCAGCAGCTTGGCAGGGTACACAGATACGCAGTATTTT. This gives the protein CASSLAGYTDTQYF.

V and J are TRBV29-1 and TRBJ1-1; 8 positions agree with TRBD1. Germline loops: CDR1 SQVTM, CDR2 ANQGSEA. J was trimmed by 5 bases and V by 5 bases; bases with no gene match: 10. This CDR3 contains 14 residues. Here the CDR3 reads CSVCPETGGTEAFF. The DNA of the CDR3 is TGCAGCGTTTGCCCTGAAACAGGGGGAACTGAAGCTTTCTTT. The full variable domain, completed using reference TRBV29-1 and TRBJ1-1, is SAVISQKPSRDICQRGTSLTIQCQVDSQVTMMFWYRQQPGQSLTLIATANQGSEATYESGFVIDKFPISRPNLTFSTLTVSNMSPEDSSIYLCSVCPETGGTEAFFGQGTRLTVV.

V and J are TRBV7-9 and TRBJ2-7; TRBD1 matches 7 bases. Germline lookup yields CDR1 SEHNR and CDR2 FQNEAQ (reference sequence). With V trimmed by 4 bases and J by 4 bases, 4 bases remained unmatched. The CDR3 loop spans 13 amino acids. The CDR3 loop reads CASSSGQRYEQYF. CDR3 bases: TGTGCCAGCAGCTCGGGACAGAGATACGAGCAGTACTTC.

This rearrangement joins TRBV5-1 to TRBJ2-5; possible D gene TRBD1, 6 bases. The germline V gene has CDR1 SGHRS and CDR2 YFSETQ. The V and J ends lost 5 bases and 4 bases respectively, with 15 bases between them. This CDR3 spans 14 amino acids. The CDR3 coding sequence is TGCGCCAGCAGTGAACAGGGAGTTCGAGAGACCCAGTACTTC. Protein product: CASSEQGVRETQYF.

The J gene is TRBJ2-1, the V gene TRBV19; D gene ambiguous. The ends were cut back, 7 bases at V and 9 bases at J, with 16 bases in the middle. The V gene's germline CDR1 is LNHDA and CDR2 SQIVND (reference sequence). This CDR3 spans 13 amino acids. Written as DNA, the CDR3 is TGTGCCAGTAAAAGGAGTGTGGTGGGTGAGCAGTTCTTC. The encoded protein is CASKRSVVGEQFF.

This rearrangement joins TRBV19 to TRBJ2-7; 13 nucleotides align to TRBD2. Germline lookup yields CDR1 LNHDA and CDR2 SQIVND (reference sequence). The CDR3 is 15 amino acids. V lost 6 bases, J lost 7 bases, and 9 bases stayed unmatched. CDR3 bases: TGTGCCAGTAGCAAACTAGCGGGAGGGCCGGGAGAGCAGTACTTC. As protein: CASSKLAGGPGEQYF.

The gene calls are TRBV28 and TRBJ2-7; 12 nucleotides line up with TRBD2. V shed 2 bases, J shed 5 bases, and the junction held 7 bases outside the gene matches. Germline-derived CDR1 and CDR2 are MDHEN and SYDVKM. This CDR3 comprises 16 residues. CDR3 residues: CASSLRLAGEIDEQYF. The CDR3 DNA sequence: TGTGCCAGCAGTTTACGACTAGCGGGAGAAATAGACGAGCAGTACTTC. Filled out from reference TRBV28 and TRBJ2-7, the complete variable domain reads DVKVTQSSRYLVKRTGEKVFLECVQDMDHENMFWYRQDPGLGLRLIYFSYDVKMKEKGDIPEGYSVSREKKERFSLILESASTNQTSMYLCASSLRLAGEIDEQYFGPGTRLTVT.

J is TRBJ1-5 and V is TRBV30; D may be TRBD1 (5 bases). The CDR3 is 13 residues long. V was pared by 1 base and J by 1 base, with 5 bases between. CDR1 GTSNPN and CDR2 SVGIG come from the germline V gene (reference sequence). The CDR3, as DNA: TGTGCCTGGAGTGGACAGAGCAATCAGCCCCAGCATTTT. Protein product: CAWSGQSNQPQHF.

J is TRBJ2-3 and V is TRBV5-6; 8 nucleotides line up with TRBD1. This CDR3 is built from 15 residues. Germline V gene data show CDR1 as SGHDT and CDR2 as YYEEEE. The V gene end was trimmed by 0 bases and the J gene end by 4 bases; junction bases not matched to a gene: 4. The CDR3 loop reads CASSLVGQGADTQYF. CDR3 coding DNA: TGTGCCAGCAGCTTGGTAGGACAGGGAGCAGATACGCAGTATTTT.

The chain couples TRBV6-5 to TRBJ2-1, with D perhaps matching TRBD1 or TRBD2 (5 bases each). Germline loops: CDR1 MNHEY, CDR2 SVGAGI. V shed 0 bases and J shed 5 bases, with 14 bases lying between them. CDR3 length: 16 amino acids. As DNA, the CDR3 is TGTGCCAGCAGTTACTCGAGGGGTAGCGTCAACAATGAGCAGTTCTTC. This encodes CASSYSRGSVNNEQFF.

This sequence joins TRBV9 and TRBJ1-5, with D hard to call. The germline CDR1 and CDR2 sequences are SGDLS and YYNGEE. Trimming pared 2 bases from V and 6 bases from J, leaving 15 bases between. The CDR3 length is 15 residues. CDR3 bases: TGTGCCAGCAGCGTCGGCTCATCGGGGATTCAGCCCCAGCATTTT. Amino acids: CASSVGSSGIQPQHF.

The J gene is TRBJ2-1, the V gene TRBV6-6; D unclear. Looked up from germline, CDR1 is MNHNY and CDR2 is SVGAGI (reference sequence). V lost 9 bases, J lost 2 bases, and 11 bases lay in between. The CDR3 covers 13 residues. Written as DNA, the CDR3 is TGTGCCAGTCGGCGGAGTGCCTACAATGAGCAGTTCTTC. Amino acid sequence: CASRRSAYNEQFF.

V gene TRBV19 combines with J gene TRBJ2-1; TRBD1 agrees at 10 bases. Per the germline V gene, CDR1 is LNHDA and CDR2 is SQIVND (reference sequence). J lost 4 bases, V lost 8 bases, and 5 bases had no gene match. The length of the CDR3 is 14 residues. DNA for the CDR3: TGTGCCAGTTCCGGGACAGGGGTTTACAATGAGCAGTTCTTC. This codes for CASSGTGVYNEQFF.